This paragraph reports one TCR beta chain. This record belongs to a study of T cell changes during pregnancy in multiple sclerosis. Here immunoSEQ multiplex PCR was the method, and the copy in TCRdb shows in-frame clones only, minus some. The repertoire includes roughly 70,000 clones, roughly nine tenths of them detected once, and approximately 3.5% sits in the top ten. Here the sequenced sample was peripheral blood, taken before pregnancy. The sequence was obtained from a female donor with multiple sclerosis, enrolled in a pregnancy study.

CDR3: CASSRSPRGGYEQYF. CDR3 nucleotide sequence: TGTGCCAGCAGTCGGTCCCCCCGGGGGGGCTACGAGCAGTACTTC. The V gene is TRBV27, the J gene TRBJ2-7; 8 nucleotides align to TRBD2. The CDR3 is 15 amino acids. V lost 5 bases and J lost 3; bases outside the gene matches: 9. Germline lookup yields CDR1 MNHEY and CDR2 SMNVEV (reference sequence).